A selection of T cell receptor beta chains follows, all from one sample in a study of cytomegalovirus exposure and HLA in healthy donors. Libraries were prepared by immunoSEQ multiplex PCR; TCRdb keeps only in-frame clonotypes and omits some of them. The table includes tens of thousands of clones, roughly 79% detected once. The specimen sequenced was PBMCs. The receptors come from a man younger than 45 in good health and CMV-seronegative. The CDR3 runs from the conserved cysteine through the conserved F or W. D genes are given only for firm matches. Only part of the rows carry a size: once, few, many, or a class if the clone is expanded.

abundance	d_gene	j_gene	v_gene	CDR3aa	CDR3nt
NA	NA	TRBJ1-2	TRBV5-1	CASSLGNTIPRGYTF	TGCGCCAGCAGCTTGGGGAATACGATCCCGAGGGGCTACACCTTC
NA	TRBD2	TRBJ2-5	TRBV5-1	CASSLVTSGQETQYF	TGCGCCAGCAGCTTGGTTACTAGCGGACAAGAGACCCAGTACTTC
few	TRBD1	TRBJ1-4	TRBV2	CATQTGNEKLFF	TGTGCCACCCAGACAGGGAACGAAAAACTGTTTTTT
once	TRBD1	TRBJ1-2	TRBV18	CASSLDRAGYTF	TGTGCCAGCTCGCTTGACAGGGCTGGCTACACCTTC
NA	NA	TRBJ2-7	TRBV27	CASRHPDTSFSYEQYF	TGTGCCAGCAGGCACCCAGACACCAGCTTCTCCTACGAGCAGTACTTC
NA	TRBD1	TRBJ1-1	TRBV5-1	CASSKPGTGGALVTEAFF	TGCGCCAGCAGCAAGCCCGGGACAGGGGGCGCGTTAGTCACTGAAGCTTTCTTT
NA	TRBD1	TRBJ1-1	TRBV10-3	CAIRVNIQGTAEAFF	TGTGCCATCAGGGTAAATATACAGGGGACAGCTGAAGCTTTCTTT
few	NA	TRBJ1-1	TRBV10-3	CAIRGGGITEAFF	TGTGCCATCAGGGGGGGAGGGATCACTGAAGCTTTCTTT
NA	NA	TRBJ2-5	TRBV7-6	CASSLGQFVETQYF	TGTGCCAGCAGCTTAGGACAGTTCGTAGAGACCCAGTACTTC
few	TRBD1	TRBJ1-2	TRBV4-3	CASSQTTGSNYGYTF	TGCGCCAGCAGCCAAACGACAGGGAGCAACTATGGCTACACCTTC
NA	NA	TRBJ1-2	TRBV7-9	CASSLSEGRDRGIGYTF	TGTGCCAGCAGCTTATCAGAGGGAAGGGATAGAGGCATTGGCTACACCTTC
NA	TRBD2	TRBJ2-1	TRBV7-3	CASSSESGRWNEQFF	TGTGCCAGCAGCTCTGAAAGCGGGAGATGGAATGAGCAGTTCTTC
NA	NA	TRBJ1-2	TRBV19	CASSIPVAAKNYGYTF	TGTGCCAGTAGTATTCCAGTTGCGGCGAAGAACTATGGCTACACCTTC
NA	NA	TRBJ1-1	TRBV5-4	CASSLGGVSGYMDTEAFF	TGTGCCAGCAGCTTGGGGGGGGTATCCGGGTACATGGACACTGAAGCTTTCTTT
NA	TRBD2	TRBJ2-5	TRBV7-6	CASDSGGEETQYF	TGTGCCAGCGACAGCGGGGGGGAAGAGACCCAGTACTTC
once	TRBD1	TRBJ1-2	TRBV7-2	CASSTDFTGQGAGGHTF	TGTGCCAGCAGCACAGACTTTACCGGACAGGGGGCGGGCGGGCACACCTTC
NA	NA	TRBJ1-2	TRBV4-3	CASSQDGGGYGYTF	TGCGCCAGCAGCCAAGATGGGGGGGGCTATGGCTACACCTTC
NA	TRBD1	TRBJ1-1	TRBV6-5	CASRRQGWDTEAFF	TGTGCCAGCAGACGACAGGGGTGGGACACTGAAGCTTTCTTT
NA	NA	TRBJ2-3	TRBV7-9	CASSPDRTLLDTQYF	TGTGCCAGCAGCCCAGACAGGACCCTGTTAGATACGCAGTATTTT
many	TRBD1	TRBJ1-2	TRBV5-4	CASSLLDRANYGYTF	TGTGCCAGCAGCTTGTTGGACAGGGCAAACTATGGCTACACCTTC
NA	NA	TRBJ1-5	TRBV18	CASSPDRDNSNQPQHF	TGTGCCAGCTCACCGGACAGAGACAATAGCAATCAGCCCCAGCATTTT
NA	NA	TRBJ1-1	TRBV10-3	CAISDRQGGDNEAFF	TGTGCCATCAGTGATCGCCAGGGTGGAGATAATGAAGCTTTCTTT
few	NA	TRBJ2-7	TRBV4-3	CASSQAGHSYEQYF	TGCGCCAGCAGCCAAGCAGGGCACTCCTACGAGCAGTACTTC
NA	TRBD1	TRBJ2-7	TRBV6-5	CASSRQGENYEQYF	TGTGCCAGCAGCAGACAGGGGGAGAACTACGAGCAGTACTTC
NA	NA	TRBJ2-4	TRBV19	CASSISGGNIQYF	TGTGCCAGTAGTATCTCCGGGGGAAACATTCAGTACTTC
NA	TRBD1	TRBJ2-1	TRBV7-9	CSSSALDRVVHNEQFF	TGTTCCAGCAGCGCCTTAGACAGGGTCGTTCACAATGAGCAGTTCTTC
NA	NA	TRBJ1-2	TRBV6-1	CASSQGHRLGYTF	TGTGCCAGCAGTCAGGGACACCGTCTGGGCTACACCTTC
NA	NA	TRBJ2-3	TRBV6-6	CASSNLAGITDTQYF	TGTGCCAGCAGTAATTTAGCCGGGATCACAGATACGCAGTATTTT
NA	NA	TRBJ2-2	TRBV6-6	CASRTGTQNTGELFF	TGTGCCAGCAGAACCGGGACTCAAAACACCGGGGAGCTGTTTTTT
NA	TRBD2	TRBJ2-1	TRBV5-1	CASSGLLAETYNEQFF	TGCGCCAGCAGCGGCCTCCTAGCGGAAACTTACAATGAGCAGTTCTTC
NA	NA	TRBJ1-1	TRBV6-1	CASSEHETFYAFF	TGTGCCAGCAGTGAACATGAGACATTTTATGCTTTCTTT
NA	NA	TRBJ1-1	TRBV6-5	CASSYSGMNTEAFF	TGTGCCAGCAGTTATTCAGGCATGAACACTGAAGCTTTCTTT
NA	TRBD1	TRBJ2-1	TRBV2	CASNRQGTSYNEQFF	TGTGCCAGCAATAGACAGGGGACCTCCTACAATGAGCAGTTCTTC
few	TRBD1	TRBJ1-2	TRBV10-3	CAIKPGQGSYGYTF	TGTGCCATCAAACCGGGACAGGGGTCCTATGGCTACACCTTC
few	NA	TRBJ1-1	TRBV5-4	CASSLVGSRDTEAFF	TGTGCCAGCAGCTTGGTCGGGAGTAGGGACACTGAAGCTTTCTTT
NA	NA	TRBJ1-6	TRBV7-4	CASSPPPRGHSDYNSPLHF	TGTGCCAGCAGCCCACCGCCTCGGGGACATAGCGACTATAATTCACCCCTCCACTTT
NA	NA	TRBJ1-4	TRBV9	CASSVGGSGEKLFF	TGTGCCAGCAGCGTAGGCGGGTCCGGTGAAAAACTGTTTTTT
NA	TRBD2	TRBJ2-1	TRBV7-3	CASSLLRPASGNNEQFF	TGTGCCAGCAGCTTACTCCGTCCGGCTAGCGGTAACAATGAGCAGTTCTTC
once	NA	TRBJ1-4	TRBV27	CASTSTGLPNEKLFF	TGTGCCAGCACCTCCACAGGGCTCCCTAATGAAAAACTGTTTTTT
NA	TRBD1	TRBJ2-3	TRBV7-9	CASSLGTGFTDTQYF	TGTGCCAGCAGCTTAGGGACAGGGTTCACAGATACGCAGTATTTT
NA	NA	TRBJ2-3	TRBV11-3	CASSFSLDTQYF	TGTGCCAGCAGCTTCAGTTTAGATACGCAGTATTTT
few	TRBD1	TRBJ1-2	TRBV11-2	CASSESTGGYGYTF	TGTGCCAGCAGCGAATCAACAGGGGGTTATGGCTACACCTTC
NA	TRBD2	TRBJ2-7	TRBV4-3	CASSQGPGGKGNLQYF	TGCGCCAGCAGCCAAGGGCCGGGGGGAAAGGGGAATTTGCAGTACTTC
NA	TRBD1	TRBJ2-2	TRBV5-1	CASSQGTGGSGELFF	TGCGCCAGCAGCCAAGGGACAGGGGGTTCCGGGGAGCTGTTTTTT
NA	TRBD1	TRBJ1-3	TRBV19	CASSPLGGGRGNTIYF	TGTGCCAGTAGTCCCCTCGGAGGGGGCCGAGGAAACACCATATATTTT
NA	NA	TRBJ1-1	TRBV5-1	CASSLIRETEAFF	TGCGCCAGCAGCTTAATCAGGGAAACTGAAGCTTTCTTT
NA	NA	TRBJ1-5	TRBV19	CASSIGSPNFQPQHF	TGTGCCAGTAGTATAGGAAGTCCTAATTTCCAGCCCCAGCATTTT
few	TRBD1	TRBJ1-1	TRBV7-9	CASSPRGRDTEAFF	TGTGCCAGCAGCCCTAGGGGGCGCGATACTGAAGCTTTCTTT
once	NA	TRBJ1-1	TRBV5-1	CASSLVGAESSWAEAFF	TGCGCCAGCAGCTTGGTTGGGGCGGAGTCCTCTTGGGCTGAAGCTTTCTTT
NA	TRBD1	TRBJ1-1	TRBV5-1	CASSRSTGGKGTEAFF	TGCGCCAGCAGCCGGTCAACAGGGGGCAAAGGCACTGAAGCTTTCTTT
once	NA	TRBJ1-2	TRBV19	CASSIEQGPYGYTF	TGTGCCAGTAGTATCGAACAGGGCCCCTATGGCTACACCTTC
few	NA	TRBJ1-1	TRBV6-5	CASSSYGGTEAFF	TGTGCCAGCAGTTCATACGGAGGCACTGAAGCTTTCTTT
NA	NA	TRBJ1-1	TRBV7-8	CASSLWSMNTEAFF	TGTGCCAGCAGCTTATGGTCTATGAACACTGAAGCTTTCTTT
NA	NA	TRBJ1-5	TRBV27	CASSLQWSEPQHF	TGTGCCAGCAGTTTACAGTGGTCCGAGCCCCAGCATTTT
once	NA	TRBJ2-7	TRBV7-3	CASSLAGPRPEQYF	TGTGCCAGCAGCTTAGCGGGTCCTCGCCCCGAGCAGTACTTC
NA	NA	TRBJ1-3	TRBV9	CASSVAGFAGNTIYF	TGTGCCAGCAGCGTAGCGGGGTTTGCTGGAAACACCATATATTTT
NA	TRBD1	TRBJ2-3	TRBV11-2	CASSPTGIDTQYF	TGTGCCAGCAGCCCGACAGGGATAGATACGCAGTATTTT
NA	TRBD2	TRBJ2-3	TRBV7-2	CASSKSGAGTDTQYF	TGTGCCAGCAGTAAAAGCGGGGCAGGCACAGATACGCAGTATTTT
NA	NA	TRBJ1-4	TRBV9	CASSVNRNSEKLFF	TGTGCCAGCAGCGTAAACAGGAATAGTGAAAAACTGTTTTTT
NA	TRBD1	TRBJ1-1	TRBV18	CASSARSTGVMEAFF	TGTGCCAGCTCGGCAAGGAGCACAGGGGTGATGGAAGCTTTCTTT